These T cell receptor beta chains were read from a single sample in a study of cytomegalovirus exposure and HLA in healthy donors. The table came from immunoSEQ multiplex PCR; TCRdb's copy has only in-frame clones and leaves some out. Seen here are fewer than 250,000 clones, approximately 80% observed once, and the top ten hold more than 12%. Sequencing was performed on PBMCs. These TCRs come from a woman aged 30 to 39 in good health and CMV-seropositive. Both conserved end residues are part of each CDR3. The order of the fields is clone size, V gene, D gene, J gene, CDR3 protein, CDR3 DNA. D genes are given only for firm matches. Not all rows give a size; the values are once, few, many and, for expanded clones, a class.

>few|TRBV9|NA|TRBJ2-7
CASSGEGLREQYF
TGTGCCAGCAGCGGCGAAGGGTTGCGCGAGCAGTACTTC
>NA|TRBV7-9|NA|TRBJ2-3
CASSFAISSTDTQYF
TGTGCCAGCAGCTTTGCGATTTCTAGCACAGATACGCAGTATTTT
>NA|TRBV9|NA|TRBJ2-2
CASSPLPGELFF
TGTGCCAGCAGCCCCCTACCCGGGGAGCTGTTTTTT
>once|TRBV30|NA|TRBJ2-2
CAWSVWGRTGELFF
TGTGCCTGGAGTGTATGGGGCCGTACCGGGGAGCTGTTTTTT
>NA|TRBV5-6|NA|TRBJ2-7
CASSLGSGSREQYF
TGTGCCAGCAGCTTGGGCTCTGGGTCCCGCGAGCAGTACTTC
>NA|TRBV19|TRBD1|TRBJ1-2
CASTRQGLNYGYTF
TGTGCCAGTACTCGACAGGGCCTTAACTATGGCTACACCTTC
>NA|TRBV6-5|TRBD1|TRBJ1-1
CASRAGTGNTEAFF
TGTGCCAGCAGGGCCGGGACAGGGAACACTGAAGCTTTCTTT
>NA|TRBV29-1|NA|TRBJ1-2
CSVGGQRNGYTF
TGCAGCGTTGGAGGGCAGAGAAATGGCTACACCTTC
>NA|TRBV5-4|NA|TRBJ1-3
CASSASTDFSGNTIYF
TGTGCCAGCAGCGCCTCGACAGACTTCTCTGGAAACACCATATATTTT
>NA|TRBV27|TRBD2|TRBJ2-2
CASSLRSGANTGELFF
TGTGCCAGCAGTTTAAGGAGCGGGGCGAACACCGGGGAGCTGTTTTTT
>NA|TRBV4-1|NA|TRBJ1-2
CASSQDTGIYGYTF
TGCGCCAGCAGCCAAGACACGGGGATCTATGGCTACACCTTC
>once|TRBV6-5|TRBD1|TRBJ1-5
CASSLDRGYQPQHF
TGTGCCAGCAGCCTAGACAGGGGTTATCAGCCCCAGCATTTT
>NA|TRBV5-1|TRBD2|TRBJ2-1
CASSPRGKIAGGGSYNEQFF
TGCGCCAGCAGCCCTCGAGGCAAAATAGCGGGAGGGGGGTCCTACAATGAGCAGTTCTTC
>NA|TRBV4-1|NA|TRBJ2-5
CASSQDRGRKYF
TGCGCCAGCAGCCAAGACAGGGGAAGGAAGTACTTC
>NA|TRBV27|NA|TRBJ2-1
CASSPFAGSSNEQFF
TGTGCCAGCAGTCCCTTCGCGGGATCGTCGAATGAGCAGTTCTTC
>NA|TRBV5-1|NA|TRBJ2-7
CASSFQVPTYEQYF
TGCGCCAGCAGCTTTCAGGTACCTACCTACGAGCAGTACTTC
>NA|TRBV27|NA|TRBJ2-3
CASSLSGGLGRIDTQYF
TGTGCCAGCAGTTTATCCGGGGGCCTGGGGCGAATAGATACGCAGTATTTT
>once|TRBV7-3|NA|TRBJ2-2
CASSLSGSGELFF
TGTGCCAGCAGCTTATCAGGATCCGGGGAGCTGTTTTTT
>NA|TRBV18|NA|TRBJ1-2
CASSPRDGQRIYTF
TGTGCCAGCTCACCACGGGACGGACAGAGGATCTACACCTTC
>NA|TRBV28|TRBD2|TRBJ2-3
CASSLVTSASGTDTQYF
TGTGCCAGCAGTTTAGTTACTAGCGCTAGCGGCACAGATACGCAGTATTTT
>once|TRBV25-1|NA|TRBJ1-3
CASKGYTIYF
TGTGCCAGCAAAGGGTACACCATATATTTT
>NA|TRBV7-9|NA|TRBJ1-1
CASSLGQGWTEAFF
TGTGCCAGCAGCTTAGGGCAGGGATGGACTGAAGCTTTCTTT
>NA|TRBV5-1|TRBD1|TRBJ1-1
CASSLQGDTEAFF
TGCGCCAGCAGCTTACAGGGGGACACTGAAGCTTTCTTT
>NA|TRBV25-1|NA|TRBJ1-4
CASRRDLQLFF
TGTGCCAGCCGCCGGGACTTACAACTGTTTTTT
>NA|TRBV7-2|TRBD2|TRBJ2-7
CASSLPTSGRASLYEQYF
TGTGCCAGCAGCCTCCCGACTAGCGGGAGAGCTAGTCTGTACGAGCAGTACTTC
>once|TRBV7-9|NA|TRBJ1-2
CASSLAEGHYGYTF
TGTGCCAGCAGCTTAGCGGAGGGGCACTATGGCTACACCTTC
>NA|TRBV5-4|NA|TRBJ2-7
CASSLGGGFYEQYF
TGTGCCAGCAGCTTGGGGGGCGGATTCTACGAGCAGTACTTC
>many|TRBV6-5|NA|TRBJ1-1
CASSFVGNTEAFF
TGTGCCAGCAGTTTCGTGGGGAACACTGAAGCTTTCTTT
>NA|TRBV7-8|NA|TRBJ2-1
CASSSGDNEQFF
TGTGCCAGCAGCTCGGGAGACAATGAGCAGTTCTTC
>once|TRBV7-9|NA|TRBJ1-4
CASSLEGATNEKLFF
TGTGCCAGCAGCTTAGAAGGGGCAACTAATGAAAAACTGTTTTTT
>NA|TRBV19|TRBD1|TRBJ2-1
CAVRPRTGGEDEQFF
TGTGCCGTTCGCCCTCGGACAGGGGGCGAAGATGAGCAGTTCTTC
>NA|TRBV4-3|TRBD2|TRBJ2-1
CASSPGLVSYNEQFF
TGCGCCAGCAGCCCCGGACTAGTCTCCTACAATGAGCAGTTCTTC
>NA|TRBV30|TRBD1|TRBJ1-4
CAAGTGGKLFF
TGTGCCGCCGGGACAGGAGGAAAACTGTTTTTT
>NA|TRBV11-2|TRBD1|TRBJ2-7
CASSPSTGSGSSYEQYF
TGTGCCAGCAGCCCATCGACAGGGTCGGGATCATCCTACGAGCAGTACTTC
>NA|TRBV11-1|NA|TRBJ1-1
CASSQTVEAFF
TGTGCCAGCAGTCAGACAGTTGAAGCTTTCTTT
>NA|TRBV27|NA|TRBJ2-1
CASSHPPERNEQFF
TGTGCCAGCAGCCACCCCCCGGAGCGCAATGAGCAGTTCTTC
>NA|TRBV2|NA|TRBJ2-7
CASLPLMQPHYEQYF
TGTGCCAGCCTACCTCTGATGCAGCCACACTACGAGCAGTACTTC
>few|TRBV29-1|TRBD2|TRBJ2-5
CSVLGSGGETQYF
TGCAGCGTCTTAGGGAGCGGGGGAGAGACCCAGTACTTC
>NA|TRBV27|TRBD2|TRBJ2-7
CASSVTSGSSYEQYF
TGTGCCAGCAGTGTGACTAGCGGGAGCTCCTACGAGCAGTACTTC
>NA|TRBV5-6|TRBD1|TRBJ1-2
CASSLRDRGPSHGYTF
TGTGCCAGCAGCTTGAGGGACAGGGGGCCTTCCCATGGCTACACCTTC